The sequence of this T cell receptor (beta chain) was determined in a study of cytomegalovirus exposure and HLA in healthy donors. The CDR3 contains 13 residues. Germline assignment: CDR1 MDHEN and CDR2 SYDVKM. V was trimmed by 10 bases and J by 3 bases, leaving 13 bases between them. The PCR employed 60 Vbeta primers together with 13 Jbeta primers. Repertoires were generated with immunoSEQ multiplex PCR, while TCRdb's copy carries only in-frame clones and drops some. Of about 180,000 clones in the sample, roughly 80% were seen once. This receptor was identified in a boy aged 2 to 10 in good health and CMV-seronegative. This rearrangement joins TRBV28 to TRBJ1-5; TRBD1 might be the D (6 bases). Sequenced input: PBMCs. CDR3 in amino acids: CANGQGHNQPQHF. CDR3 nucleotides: TGTGCCAATGGGCAGGGGCACAATCAGCCCCAGCATTTT.